The present TCR beta chain was sequenced within a study of OX40 agonist ivuxolimab in advanced cancers. With baseline, cycle 4 day 1, and cycle 7 day 1 as timepoints, blood was sampled. Repertoires were generated with immunoSEQ multiplex PCR, while TCRdb's copy carries only in-frame clones and drops some. The data show about 26,000 clones, around three quarters seen once. In this sample, this clone turned up once. Its target is not known. Whole-study results and caveats: Among expanded peripheral T cells, antigen specificity went undetermined.

V was trimmed by 2 bases and J by 4 bases, leaving 12 bases between them. In germline, CDR1 is MNHEY, CDR2 SVGAGI. The CDR3 runs 14 residues. V usage is TRBV6-5 and J usage is TRBJ2-7; the D gene is possibly TRBD1 (7 bases). The sample consisted of CD4+ or CD8+ T cells sorted from blood, taken in a trial of the OX40 agonist ivuxolimab. The source is an adult with an advanced solid tumor such as melanoma, head and neck, liver or kidney cancer. The CDR3 loop is CASSYGGGRYEQYF. As DNA, the CDR3 is TGTGCCAGCAGTTACGGAGGGGGCAGGTACGAGCAGTACTTC.